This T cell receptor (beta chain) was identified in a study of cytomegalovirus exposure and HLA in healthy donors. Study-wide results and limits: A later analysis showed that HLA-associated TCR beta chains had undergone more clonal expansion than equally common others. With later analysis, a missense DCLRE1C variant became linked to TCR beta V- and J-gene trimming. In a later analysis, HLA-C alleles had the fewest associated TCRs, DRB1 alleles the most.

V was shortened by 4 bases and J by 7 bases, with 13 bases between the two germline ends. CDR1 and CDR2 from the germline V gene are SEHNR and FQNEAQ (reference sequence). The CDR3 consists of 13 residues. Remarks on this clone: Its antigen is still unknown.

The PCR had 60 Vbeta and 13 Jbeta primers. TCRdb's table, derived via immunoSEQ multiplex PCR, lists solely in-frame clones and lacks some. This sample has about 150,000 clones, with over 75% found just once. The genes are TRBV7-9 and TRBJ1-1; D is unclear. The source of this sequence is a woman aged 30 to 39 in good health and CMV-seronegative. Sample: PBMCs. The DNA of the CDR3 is TGTGCCAGCAGCTCCGACGGGGTGAATGAAGCTTTCTTT. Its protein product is CASSSDGVNEAFF.